This T cell receptor (beta chain) was recovered during a study of blood T cell repertoires in COVID-19. Across the whole study: The United States, Italy and Spain provided the acute and convalescent COVID-19 samples.

This clone was detected only a few times. The CDR3 consists of 12 residues. V was clipped by 8 bases and J by 8 bases; unmatched bases: 8. Germline CDR1 is MDHEN and CDR2 is SYDVKM. One Seattle source followed patients from active infection through their disease course. In the authors' methods: Reference gene primer amplification gave nucleated cell count estimates. The method was immunoSEQ multiplex PCR; TCRdb's version includes in-frame clones alone and lacks a portion of them. V and J calls and clone size follow that table, whereas D and trimming were derived from the DNA. Of 200,000 to 250,000 clones listed, 81% are singletons.

The chain uses TRBV28 and TRBJ1-2; 7 bases line up with TRBD1. Sequenced sample: peripheral blood. The TCR originated in an elderly woman with COVID-19, enrolled during active disease. Written as DNA, the CDR3 is TGTGCCAGCGGGCCTGACAGGGACGGCTACACCTTC. It encodes CASGPDRDGYTF.